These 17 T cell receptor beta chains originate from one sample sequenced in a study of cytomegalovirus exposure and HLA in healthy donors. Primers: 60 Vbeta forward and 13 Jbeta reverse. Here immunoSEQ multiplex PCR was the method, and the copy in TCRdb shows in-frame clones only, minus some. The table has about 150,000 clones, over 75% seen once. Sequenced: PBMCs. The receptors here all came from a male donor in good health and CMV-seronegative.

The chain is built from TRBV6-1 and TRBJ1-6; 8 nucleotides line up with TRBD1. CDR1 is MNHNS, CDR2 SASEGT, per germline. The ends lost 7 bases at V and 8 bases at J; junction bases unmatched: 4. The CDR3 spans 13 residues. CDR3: CASTSTGDSPLHF. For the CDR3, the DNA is TGTGCCAGCACCTCGACAGGGGATTCACCCCTCCACTTT.

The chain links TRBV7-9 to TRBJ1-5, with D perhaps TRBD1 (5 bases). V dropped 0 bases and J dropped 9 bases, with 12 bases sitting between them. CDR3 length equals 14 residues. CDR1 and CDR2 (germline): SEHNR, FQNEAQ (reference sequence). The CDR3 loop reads CASSLADRQGPQHF. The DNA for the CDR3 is TGTGCCAGCAGCTTAGCTGACCGCCAGGGGCCCCAGCATTTT.

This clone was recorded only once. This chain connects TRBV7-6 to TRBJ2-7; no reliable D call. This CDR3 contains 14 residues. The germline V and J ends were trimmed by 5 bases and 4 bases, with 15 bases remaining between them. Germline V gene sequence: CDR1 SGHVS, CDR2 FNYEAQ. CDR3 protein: CASSPFRVAYEQYF. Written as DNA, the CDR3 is TGTGCCAGCAGCCCGTTTCGGGTCGCGTACGAGCAGTACTTC. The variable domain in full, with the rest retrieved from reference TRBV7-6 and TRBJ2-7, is GAGVSQSPRYKVTKRGQDVALRCDPISGHVSLYWYRQALGQGPEFLTYFNYEAQQDKSGLPNDRFSAERPEGSISTLTIQRTEQRDSAMYRCASSPFRVAYEQYFGPGTRLTVT.

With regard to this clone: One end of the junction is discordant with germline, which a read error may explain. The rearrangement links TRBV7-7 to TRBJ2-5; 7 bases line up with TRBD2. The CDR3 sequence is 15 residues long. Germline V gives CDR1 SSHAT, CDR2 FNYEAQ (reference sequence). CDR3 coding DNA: TGTGCTAGCAGCTCGGGGCTAGCGGACGAAGAGACCCAGTACTTC. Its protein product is CASSSGLADEETQYF. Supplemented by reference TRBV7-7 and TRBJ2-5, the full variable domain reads GAGVSQSPRYKVTKRGQDVTLRCDPISSHATLYWYQQALGQGPEFLTYFNYEAQPDKSGLPSDRFSAERPEGSISTLTIQRTEQRDSAMYRCASSSGLADEETQYFGPGTRLLVL.

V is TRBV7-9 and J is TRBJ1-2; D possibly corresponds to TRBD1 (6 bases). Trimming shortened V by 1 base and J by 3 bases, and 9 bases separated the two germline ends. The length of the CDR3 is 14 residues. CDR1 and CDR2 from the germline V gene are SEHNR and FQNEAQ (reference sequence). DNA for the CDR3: TGTGCCAGCAGCTTAGGGGGGCTTGACTATGGCTACACCTTC. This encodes CASSLGGLDYGYTF. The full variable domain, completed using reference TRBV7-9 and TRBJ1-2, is DTGVSQNPRHKITKRGQNVTFRCDPISEHNRLYWYRQTLGQGPEFLTYFQNEAQLEKSRLLSDRFSAERPKGSFSTLEIQRTEQGDSAMYLCASSLGGLDYGYTFGSGTRLTVV.

The CDR3 loop reads CASSLARGRIYEQYF. For the CDR3, the DNA is TGTGCCAGCAGCTTGGCCAGGGGGCGTATCTACGAGCAGTACTTC. The chain carries TRBV5-4 and TRBJ2-7, with 8 bases identical to TRBD1. The CDR3 runs 15 residues. CDR1 and CDR2 from the germline V gene are SGHNT and YYREEE (reference sequence). J gave up 3 bases and V 0 bases, and 5 bases lay outside the gene matches.

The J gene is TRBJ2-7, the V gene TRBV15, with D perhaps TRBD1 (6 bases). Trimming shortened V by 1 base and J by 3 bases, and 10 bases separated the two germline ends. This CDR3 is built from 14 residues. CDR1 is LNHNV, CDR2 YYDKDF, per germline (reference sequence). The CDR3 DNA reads TGTGCCACCAGCAGAGGGGCGGACAGCTACGAGCAGTACTTC. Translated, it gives CATSRGADSYEQYF.

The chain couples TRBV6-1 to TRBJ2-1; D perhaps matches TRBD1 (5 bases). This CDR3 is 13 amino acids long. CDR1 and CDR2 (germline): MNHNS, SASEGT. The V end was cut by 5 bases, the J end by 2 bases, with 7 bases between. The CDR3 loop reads CASSTGAYNEQFF. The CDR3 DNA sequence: TGTGCCAGCAGTACAGGTGCCTACAATGAGCAGTTCTTC.

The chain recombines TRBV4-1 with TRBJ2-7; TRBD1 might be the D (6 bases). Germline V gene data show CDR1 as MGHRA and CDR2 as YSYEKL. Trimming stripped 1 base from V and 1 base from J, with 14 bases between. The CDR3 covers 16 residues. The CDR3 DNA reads TGCGCCAGCAGCCAAGTGAAAGGACAGCCGTCCTACGAGCAGTACTTC. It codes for CASSQVKGQPSYEQYF.

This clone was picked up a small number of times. CDR3 residues: CASSADLRGRQPQHF. Written as DNA, the CDR3 is TGTGCCAGCAGTGCCGATTTAAGGGGGCGACAGCCCCAGCATTTT. The rearrangement uses TRBV6-1 and TRBJ1-5; TRBD1 matches 7 bases. Germline lookup yields CDR1 MNHNS and CDR2 SASEGT. CDR3 length equals 15 residues. J was trimmed by 7 bases and V by 4 bases; bases with no gene match: 10.

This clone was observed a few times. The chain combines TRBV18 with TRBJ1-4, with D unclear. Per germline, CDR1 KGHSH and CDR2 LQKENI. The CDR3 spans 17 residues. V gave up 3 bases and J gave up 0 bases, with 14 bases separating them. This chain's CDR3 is CASSPTTGDATNEKLFF. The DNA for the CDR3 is TGTGCCAGCTCACCGACGACGGGAGATGCAACTAATGAAAAACTGTTTTTT.

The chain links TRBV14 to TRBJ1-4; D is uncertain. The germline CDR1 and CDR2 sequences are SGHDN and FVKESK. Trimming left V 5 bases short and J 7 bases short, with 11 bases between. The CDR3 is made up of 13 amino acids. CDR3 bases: TGTGCCAGCAGCTCCGCGCGGTTTGAAAAACTGTTTTTT. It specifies CASSSARFEKLFF. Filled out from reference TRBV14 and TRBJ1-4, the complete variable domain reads EAGVTQFPSHSVIEKGQTVTLRCDPISGHDNLYWYRRVMGKEIKFLLHFVKESKQDESGMPNNRFLAERTGGTYSTLKVQPAELEDSGVYFCASSSARFEKLFFGSGTQLSVL.

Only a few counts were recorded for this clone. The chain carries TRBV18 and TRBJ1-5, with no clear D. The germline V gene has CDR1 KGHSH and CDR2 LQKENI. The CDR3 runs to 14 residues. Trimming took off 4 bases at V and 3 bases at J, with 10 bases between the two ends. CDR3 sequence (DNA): TGTGCCAGCTCACTGGGAGGGAACAATCAGCCCCAGCATTTT. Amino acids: CASSLGGNNQPQHF.

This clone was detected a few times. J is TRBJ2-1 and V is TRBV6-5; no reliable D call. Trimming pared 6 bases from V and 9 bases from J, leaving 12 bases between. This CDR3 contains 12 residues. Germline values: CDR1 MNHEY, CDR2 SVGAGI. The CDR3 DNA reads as TGTGCCAGCAGAACGGTCTCTCGTGAGCAGTTCTTC. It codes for CASRTVSREQFF.

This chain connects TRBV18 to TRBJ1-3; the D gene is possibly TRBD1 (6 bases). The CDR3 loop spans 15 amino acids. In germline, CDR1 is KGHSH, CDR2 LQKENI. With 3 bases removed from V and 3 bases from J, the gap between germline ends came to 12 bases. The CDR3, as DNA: TGTGCCAGCTCACCCGCCAGGGGCGGTGGAAACACCATATATTTT. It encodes CASSPARGGGNTIYF.

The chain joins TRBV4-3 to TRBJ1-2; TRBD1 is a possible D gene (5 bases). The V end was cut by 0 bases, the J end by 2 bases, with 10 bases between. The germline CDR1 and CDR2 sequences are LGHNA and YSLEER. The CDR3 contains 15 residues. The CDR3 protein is CASSQDSTANYGYTF. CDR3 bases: TGCGCCAGCAGCCAAGATTCGACAGCGAACTATGGCTACACCTTC.

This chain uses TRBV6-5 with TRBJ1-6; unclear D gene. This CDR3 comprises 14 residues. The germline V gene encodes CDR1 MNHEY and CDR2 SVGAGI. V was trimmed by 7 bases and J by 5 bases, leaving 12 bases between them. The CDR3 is CASTTGSNNSPLHF. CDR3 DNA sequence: TGTGCCAGCACCACCGGGTCTAATAATTCACCCCTCCACTTT.